The rows below give T cell receptor beta chains drawn from one sample of a study of Ad26.COV2.S vaccination and SARS-CoV-2 variants. Some clones are missing from TCRdb's copy, which holds only in-frame ones; the method was immunoSEQ multiplex PCR. In the table there are about 350,000 clones, 86% of which are singletons. Sequenced here: peripheral blood, sampled in a trial of Ad26.COV2.S vaccine versus placebo. All receptors derive from a person between 18 and 59 years old who received the Ad26.COV2.S COVID-19 vaccine or a placebo. Each CDR3 is given with its conserved first and last residue.

TRBV28	TRBJ1-3	CASSFGGGLSGNTIYF
TRBV5-4	TRBJ2-5	CASSKTRRGTQYF
TRBV25-1	TRBJ1-4	CATRPGEAEKLFF
TRBV5-1	TRBJ1-1	CASTPDGSFGGTEAFF
TRBV27	TRBJ2-1	CASSWGQGAYNEQFF
TRBV11-1	TRBJ2-3	CASSPSGTDTQYF
TRBV7-9	TRBJ2-3	CASSSARMGRGRRDTQYF
TRBV28	TRBJ2-7	CASSNDIGEQYF
TRBV27	TRBJ1-6	CASSSLQGWDSPLHF
TRBV10-3	TRBJ2-1	CAISESGAISYNEQFF
TRBV7-2	TRBJ2-6	CASSLAGTLSGANVLTF
TRBV7-2	TRBJ2-7	CASSSSSAGNYEQYF
TRBV5-1	TRBJ2-3	CASSRLAATDTQYF
TRBV3-1/TRBV3-2	TRBJ2-7	CASSWVGGQTYEQYF
TRBV4-3	TRBJ2-5	CASSPGIQETQYF
TRBV28	TRBJ2-1	CASTPPGYNEQFF
TRBV2	TRBJ2-3	CASTRVSDTQYF
TRBV11-3	TRBJ1-5	CASSLEDDRLNQPQHF
TRBV6-2/TRBV6-3	TRBJ2-2	CASSFRGDGELFF
TRBV5-1	TRBJ2-1	CASSLEGGSYNEQFF
TRBV10-3	TRBJ2-1	CAIGVEYNEQFF
TRBV24-1	TRBJ2-7	CATSDPTGNEQYF